This note documents a single T cell receptor delta chain sequence. This clone is considered large (0.1 to 1%). The target of this receptor is not known. No qualities accompany the bases; no much larger clone lies one base away. In the germline V gene, CDR1 corresponds to GEAIGNYY and CDR2 to EKD. Ends trimmed: V by 1 base, J by 4 bases; bases unmatched to a gene: 9. CDR3 length: 17 amino acids, cysteine to phenylalanine. Only CDR3 DNA is held: 51 bases, read in frame from base 1. The library was obtained by RT-PCR. The listed sequencing device is Illumina MiSeq. TCRdb reprocessed the public data with the CATT caller; entries with the same nucleotide sequence were combined afterwards. A total of about 940 delta-chain clones appear in this sample, over 15% of them only once. The leading ten clones occupy less than 15% of the sample. These data belong to a study of gammadelta T cells in human blood (TCRdb year 2020).

What the authors observed across the whole study: The study reported that microbial exposure appeared to drive polyclonal expansion of innate gamma-delta T cells immediately after birth.

Sequencing was performed on Vgamma9Vdelta2 gamma-delta T cells from fetal blood. The receptor comes from a human fetus. The chain is encoded by TRDV2 joined to TRDJ2; 9 bases in the middle match TRDD3. The nucleotide sequence reads TGTGCCTGTGACACAAGGCTGGGGGATCGGGCGACAGCACAACTCTTCTTT. This encodes CACDTRLGDRATAQLFF.